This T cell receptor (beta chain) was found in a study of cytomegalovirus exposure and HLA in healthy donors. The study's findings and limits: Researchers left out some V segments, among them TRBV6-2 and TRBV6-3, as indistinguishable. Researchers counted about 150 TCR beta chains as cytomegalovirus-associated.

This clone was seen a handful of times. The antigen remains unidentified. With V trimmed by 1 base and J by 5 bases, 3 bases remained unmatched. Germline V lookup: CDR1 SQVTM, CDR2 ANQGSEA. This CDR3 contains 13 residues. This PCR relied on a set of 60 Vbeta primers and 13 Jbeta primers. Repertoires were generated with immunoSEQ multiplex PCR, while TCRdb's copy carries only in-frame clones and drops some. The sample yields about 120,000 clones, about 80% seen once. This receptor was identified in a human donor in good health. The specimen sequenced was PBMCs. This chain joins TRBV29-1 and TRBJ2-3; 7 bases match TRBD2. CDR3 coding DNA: TGCAGCGTTGAAGCCCGGGGGGTAGATACGCAGTATTTT. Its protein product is CSVEARGVDTQYF.